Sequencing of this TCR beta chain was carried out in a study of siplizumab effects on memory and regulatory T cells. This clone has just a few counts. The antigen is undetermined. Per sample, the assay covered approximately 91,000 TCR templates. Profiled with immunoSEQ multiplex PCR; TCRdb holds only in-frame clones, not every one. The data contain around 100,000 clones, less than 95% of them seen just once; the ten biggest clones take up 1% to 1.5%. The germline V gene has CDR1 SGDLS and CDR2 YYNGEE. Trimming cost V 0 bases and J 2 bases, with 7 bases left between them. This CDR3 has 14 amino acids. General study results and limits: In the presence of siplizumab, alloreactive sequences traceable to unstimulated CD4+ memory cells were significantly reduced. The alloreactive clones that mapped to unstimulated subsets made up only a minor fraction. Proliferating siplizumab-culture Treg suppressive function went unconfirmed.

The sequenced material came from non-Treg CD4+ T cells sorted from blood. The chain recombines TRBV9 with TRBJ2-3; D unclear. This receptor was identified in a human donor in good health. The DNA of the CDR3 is TGTGCCAGCAGCGTAGGTCCATCCACAGATACGCAGTATTTT. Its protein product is CASSVGPSTDTQYF.